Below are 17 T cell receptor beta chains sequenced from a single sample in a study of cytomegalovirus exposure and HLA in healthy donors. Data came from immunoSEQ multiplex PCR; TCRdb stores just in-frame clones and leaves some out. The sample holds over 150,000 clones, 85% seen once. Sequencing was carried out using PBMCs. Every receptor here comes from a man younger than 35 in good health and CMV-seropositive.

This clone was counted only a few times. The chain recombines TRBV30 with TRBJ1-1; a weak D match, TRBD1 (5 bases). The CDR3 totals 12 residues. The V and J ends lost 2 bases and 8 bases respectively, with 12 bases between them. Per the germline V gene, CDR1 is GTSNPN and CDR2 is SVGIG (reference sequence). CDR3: CAWSKAGNEAFF. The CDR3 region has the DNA TGTGCCTGGAGTAAGGCAGGGAACGAAGCTTTCTTT.

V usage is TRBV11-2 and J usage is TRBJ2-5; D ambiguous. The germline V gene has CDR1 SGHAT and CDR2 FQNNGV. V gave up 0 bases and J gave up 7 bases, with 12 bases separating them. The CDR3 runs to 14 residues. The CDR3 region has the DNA TGTGCCAGCAGCTTAGAATCAGAACGTGGGACCCAGTACTTC. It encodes CASSLESERGTQYF.

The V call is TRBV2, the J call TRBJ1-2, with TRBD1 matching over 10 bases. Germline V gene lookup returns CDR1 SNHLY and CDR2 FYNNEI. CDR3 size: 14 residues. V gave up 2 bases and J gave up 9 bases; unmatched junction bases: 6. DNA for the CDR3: TGTGCCAGCAGTGAATCAGGACAGGGGGTGAGCTACACCTTC. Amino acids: CASSESGQGVSYTF.

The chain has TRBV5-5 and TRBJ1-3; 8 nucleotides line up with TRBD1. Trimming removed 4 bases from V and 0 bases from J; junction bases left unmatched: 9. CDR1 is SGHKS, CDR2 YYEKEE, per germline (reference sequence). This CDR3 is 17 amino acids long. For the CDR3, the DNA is TGTGCCAGCAGCCCCGTGGACAGGGCCTACTCTGGAAACACCATATATTTT. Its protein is CASSPVDRAYSGNTIYF.

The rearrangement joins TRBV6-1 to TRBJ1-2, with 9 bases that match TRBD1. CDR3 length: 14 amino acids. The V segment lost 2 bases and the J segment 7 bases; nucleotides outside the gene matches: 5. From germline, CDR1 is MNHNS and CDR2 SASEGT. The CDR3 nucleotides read TGTGCCAGCAGTGAAACGACAGGGGGACTTGGCTACACCTTC. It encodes CASSETTGGLGYTF.

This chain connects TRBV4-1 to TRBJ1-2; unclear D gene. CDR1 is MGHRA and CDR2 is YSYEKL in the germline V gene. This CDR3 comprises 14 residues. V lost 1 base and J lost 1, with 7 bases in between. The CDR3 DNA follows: TGCGCCAGCAGCCAAGTTGGCAGTAACTATGGCTACACCTTC. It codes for CASSQVGSNYGYTF.

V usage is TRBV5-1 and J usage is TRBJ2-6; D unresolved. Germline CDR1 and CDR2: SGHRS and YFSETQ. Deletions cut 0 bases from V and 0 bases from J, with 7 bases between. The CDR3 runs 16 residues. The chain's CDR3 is CASSLDPRSGANVLTF. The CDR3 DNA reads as TGCGCCAGCAGCTTGGATCCGCGCTCTGGGGCCAACGTCCTGACTTTC.

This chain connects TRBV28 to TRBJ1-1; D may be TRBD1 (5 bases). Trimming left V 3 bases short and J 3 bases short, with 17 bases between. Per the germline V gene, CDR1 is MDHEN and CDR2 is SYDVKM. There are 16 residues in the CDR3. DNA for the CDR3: TGTGCCAGCAGTTTTGAGGGGTGGGGGGAGGACACTGAAGCTTTCTTT. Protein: CASSFEGWGEDTEAFF.

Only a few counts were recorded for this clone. The CDR3 sequence: CASSPLWGGDSPLHF. For the CDR3, the DNA is TGTGCCAGCAGCCCCCTGTGGGGAGGGGATTCACCCCTCCACTTT. The V and J genes are TRBV7-9 and TRBJ1-6; D is possibly TRBD1 (5 bases). Germline CDR1 and CDR2: SEHNR and FQNEAQ (reference sequence). CDR3 length: 15 residues. V lost 5 bases to trimming and J lost 8 bases, with 16 bases between them.

CDR3 protein: CASSRRTYRDSSPANYGYTF. Here the CDR3 DNA reads TGTGCCAGCAGCCGAAGGACCTACCGGGACAGCAGCCCAGCTAACTATGGCTACACCTTC. The J gene is TRBJ1-2, the V gene TRBV28; 7 bases line up with TRBD1. CDR1 MDHEN and CDR2 SYDVKM come from the germline V gene. The CDR3 is made up of 20 amino acids. The V and J ends lost 6 bases and 0 bases, in that order; junction bases with no gene match: 22.

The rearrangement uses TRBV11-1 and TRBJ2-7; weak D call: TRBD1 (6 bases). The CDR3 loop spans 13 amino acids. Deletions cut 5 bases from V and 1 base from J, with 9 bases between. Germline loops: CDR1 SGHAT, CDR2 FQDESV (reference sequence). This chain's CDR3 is CASSRDTSYEQYF. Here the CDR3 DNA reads TGTGCCAGCAGCCGGGACACATCCTACGAGCAGTACTTC.

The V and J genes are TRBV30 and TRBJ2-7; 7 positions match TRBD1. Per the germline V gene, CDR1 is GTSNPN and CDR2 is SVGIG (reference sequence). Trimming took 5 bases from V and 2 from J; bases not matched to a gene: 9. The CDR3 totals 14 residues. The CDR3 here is CAWDHDRDTYEQYF. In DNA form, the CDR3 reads TGTGCCTGGGACCATGACAGGGATACCTACGAGCAGTACTTC.

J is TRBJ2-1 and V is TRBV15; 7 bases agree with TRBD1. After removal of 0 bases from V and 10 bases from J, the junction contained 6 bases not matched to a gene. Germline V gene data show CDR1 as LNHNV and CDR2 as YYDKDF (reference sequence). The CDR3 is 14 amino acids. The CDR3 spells CATSRDEGGFEQFF. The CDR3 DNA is TGTGCCACCAGCAGAGATGAAGGGGGCTTCGAGCAGTTCTTC.

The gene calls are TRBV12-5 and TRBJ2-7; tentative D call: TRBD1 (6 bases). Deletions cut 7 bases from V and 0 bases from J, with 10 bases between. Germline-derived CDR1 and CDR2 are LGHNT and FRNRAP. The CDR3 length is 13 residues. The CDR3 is CASVRDNSYEQYF. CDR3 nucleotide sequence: TGTGCTAGTGTCCGGGACAACTCCTACGAGCAGTACTTC.

The CDR3 DNA is TGTGCCAGCAGGTCCGGGACAAACTATGGCTACACCTTC. This sequence encodes CASRSGTNYGYTF. The chain employs TRBV28 and TRBJ1-2; a weak D match, TRBD1 (6 bases). CDR3 length: 13 residues. Trimming removed 6 bases from V and 2 bases from J, with 10 bases in between. Germline lookup yields CDR1 MDHEN and CDR2 SYDVKM.

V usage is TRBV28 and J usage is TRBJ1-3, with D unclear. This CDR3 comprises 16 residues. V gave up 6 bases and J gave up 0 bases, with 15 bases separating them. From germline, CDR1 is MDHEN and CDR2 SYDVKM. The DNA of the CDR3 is TGTGCCAGCAGAGCGGACGGTTCAATCTCTGGAAACACCATATATTTT. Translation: CASRADGSISGNTIYF.

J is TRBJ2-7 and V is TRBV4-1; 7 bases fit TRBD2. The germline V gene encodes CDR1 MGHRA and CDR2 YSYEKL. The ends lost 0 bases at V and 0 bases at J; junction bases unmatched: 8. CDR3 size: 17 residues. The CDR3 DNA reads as TGCGCCAGCAGCCAAGAAAGGGAGCGGGGCTCCTCCTACGAGCAGTACTTC. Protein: CASSQERERGSSYEQYF.